This T cell receptor beta chain derives from a study of Ad26.COV2.S vaccination and SARS-CoV-2 variants. The wider study: Participant was drawn from the COV1001 Ad26.COV2.S trial arm.

Trimming took off 4 bases at V and 4 bases at J, with 14 bases between the two ends. Germline CDR1 and CDR2: SQVTM and ANQGSEA. The CDR3 is made up of 14 amino acids. Notes on the study in general: Vaccine and placebo recipients had comparable breadth of non-spike TCRs. Spike-specific responses of CD8+ and CD4+ T cells were reported to display substantial breadth after vaccination.

On this clone: The antigen is unknown.

Sample treatment: about 20 received Ad26.COV2.S at low or high dose, single or two shots; about 5 received placebo; per-sample allocation not given. Specimens were obtained on day 63 following the first vaccine or placebo injection. The vaccine delivered Wuhan-strain SARS-CoV-2 spike through an Ad26 vector. Produced via immunoSEQ multiplex PCR; TCRdb's table is partial and in-frame only. Of 300,000 to 400,000 clones in the sample, 86% are singletons; the top ten hold 1.5% to 2%. This receptor was taken from a person between 18 and 60 years old who received the Ad26.COV2.S COVID-19 vaccine or a placebo. This chain connects TRBV29-1 to TRBJ1-3; D is unresolved. This material consisted of peripheral blood, taken in a trial of Ad26.COV2.S vaccine versus placebo. The DNA of the CDR3 is TGCAGCGTTGCCCGAGACCCCGGAGGAAACACCATATATTTT. Amino acid sequence: CSVARDPGGNTIYF.